Listed below are T cell receptor beta chains from one sample, sequenced in a study of OX40 agonist ivuxolimab in advanced cancers. Clones were sequenced by immunoSEQ multiplex PCR, and TCRdb holds only the in-frame ones, with some missing. The sample carries 65,000 to 70,000 clones, around 89% recorded once. The input for sequencing was CD4+ or CD8+ T cells sorted from blood, taken in a trial of the OX40 agonist ivuxolimab. These receptors all come from an adult with an advanced solid tumor such as melanoma, head and neck, liver or kidney cancer. CDR3s leave out the opening cysteine and the closing phenylalanine or tryptophan. A D gene is named only where the DNA matches it firmly.

j_call d_call v_call cdr3_length cdr3_aa
TRBJ2-7 - TRBV13 11 ASSLDLTYEQY
TRBJ1-1 - TRBV4-3 14 ASSQDRVWAGTEAF
TRBJ2-7 - TRBV7-9 9 VSQGAYEQY
TRBJ2-2 - TRBV7-9 14 ASSSIQQGWTGELF
TRBJ1-1 - TRBV6-5 13 ASSYLTWGRTEAF
TRBJ2-2 - TRBV13 8 AVGASGLF
TRBJ2-1 TRBD2 TRBV9 13 ASSLAGGNNNEQF
TRBJ1-2 TRBD1 TRBV13 13 ASSPRTGVSYGYT
TRBJ1-4 - TRBV10-3 13 AISDARGGNEKLF
TRBJ1-4 - TRBV7-9 12 ASSLVGGVEKLF
TRBJ2-1 - TRBV4-1 11 ASSQESSYEQF
TRBJ2-7 - TRBV6-5 11 ASSYGKNYEQY
TRBJ2-1 TRBD2 TRBV4-3 13 ASSRGSGRRNEQF
TRBJ1-1 TRBD1 TRBV29-1 11 SASGQGITEAF
TRBJ1-2 - TRBV7-2 17 ASSLGNQLPRRRMYGYT
TRBJ2-7 - TRBV6-1 10 ASRLTSYEQY
TRBJ2-3 TRBD1 TRBV7-9 15 ASSPKTGTGDTDTQY
TRBJ2-7 TRBD1 TRBV30 12 AWSVLQDRDEQY
TRBJ1-5 - TRBV4-2 14 ASSQNWGFGNQPQH
TRBJ1-5 - TRBV7-2 14 ASSLVIGGTGQPQH
TRBJ1-2 TRBD1 TRBV19 14 ASSVRDRALNYGYT
TRBJ1-1 - TRBV7-6 12 ASSLEPANTEAF
TRBJ1-2 - TRBV4-1 12 ASSQGMGTYGYT
TRBJ2-3 - TRBV11-3 11 ASSYRATDTQY
TRBJ2-3 - TRBV27 13 ASKVGTMITDTQY
TRBJ2-1 TRBD2 TRBV19 13 ASSSGTRGYNEQF
TRBJ2-3 TRBD2 TRBV4-1 14 ASSPLAGRSTDTQY
TRBJ2-7 - TRBV7-2 9 ASSEAYEQY
TRBJ1-2 - TRBV7-8 12 ASSLRAQYYGYT
TRBJ2-2 TRBD1 TRBV27 14 ASSYLTGTGAGELF
TRBJ2-7 TRBD1 TRBV19 12 ASSITDREHEQY
TRBJ2-2 - TRBV7-2 11 ASTLITPEELF
TRBJ1-5 - TRBV27 13 ASSLNGYSNQPQH
TRBJ2-3 TRBD2 TRBV16 10 ASSPGAGTAI
TRBJ2-7 TRBD1 TRBV5-4 12 ASSAGDRSYEQY
TRBJ2-2 - TRBV27 12 ASSFSSGSGELF
TRBJ1-5 - TRBV6-1 11 ASSELTGQPQH
TRBJ1-2 - TRBV7-9 12 ASSLLGPNYGYT
TRBJ2-1 - TRBV19 13 ASSIVTKGINEQF
TRBJ2-7 TRBD1 TRBV19 13 ASSIAPGTDYEQY
TRBJ2-1 TRBD1 TRBV7-9 13 ASSVGQGFYNEQF
TRBJ1-3 TRBD1 TRBV6-1 13 ASTSTEGAGNTIY
TRBJ2-7 TRBD2 TRBV9 11 ASGAGGAYEQY
TRBJ1-3 - TRBV9 13 ASSVEAYSGNTIY
TRBJ2-7 TRBD2 TRBV28 15 ASSLRSAGGPGYEQY
TRBJ2-7 TRBD2 TRBV4-3 15 ASSQAALAGGTYEQY
TRBJ2-7 - TRBV7-8 12 ASSSESRYYEQY
TRBJ2-1 - TRBV28 11 ASSLAPYNEQF
TRBJ1-5 - TRBV7-9 15 ASSLVSADSANQPQH
TRBJ2-1 - TRBV29-1 11 SVEEDSDMRQF
TRBJ2-1 TRBD2 TRBV5-1 14 ASSKGLAGVYNEQF
TRBJ2-7 - TRBV4-1 13 ASSQDTGASYEQY
TRBJ1-2 - TRBV11-2 15 ASSSWGATEINYGYT
TRBJ2-5 - TRBV5-1 9 ASRFQETQY
TRBJ2-5 TRBD2 TRBV27 14 ASSLALAGVQETQY